This TCR beta chain was profiled in a study of cytomegalovirus exposure and HLA in healthy donors. Regarding the study as a whole: Per a later analysis, HLA-associated TCR beta chains showed more clonal expansion than other, equally common TCR beta chains.

Researchers ran the PCR with 60 Vbeta and 13 Jbeta primers. The data were produced by immunoSEQ multiplex PCR, yet TCRdb's version contains in-frame clones alone and is incomplete. The table shows roughly 89,000 clones, with approximately 80% occurring only once. The V and J ends lost 5 bases and 4 bases respectively, with 17 bases between them. This CDR3 comprises 15 residues. CDR1 and CDR2 from the germline V gene are SGHTA and FQGNSA. As for this clone: Antigen specificity is unknown.

The clonotype comes from a young woman in good health and CMV-seronegative. The chain links TRBV7-2 to TRBJ1-2, with D possibly being TRBD1 (6 bases). The material sequenced was PBMCs. CDR3 residues: CASSPRGGAGYGYTF. CDR3 nucleotide sequence: TGTGCCAGCAGCCCTCGGGGGGGCGCGGGCTATGGCTACACCTTC.